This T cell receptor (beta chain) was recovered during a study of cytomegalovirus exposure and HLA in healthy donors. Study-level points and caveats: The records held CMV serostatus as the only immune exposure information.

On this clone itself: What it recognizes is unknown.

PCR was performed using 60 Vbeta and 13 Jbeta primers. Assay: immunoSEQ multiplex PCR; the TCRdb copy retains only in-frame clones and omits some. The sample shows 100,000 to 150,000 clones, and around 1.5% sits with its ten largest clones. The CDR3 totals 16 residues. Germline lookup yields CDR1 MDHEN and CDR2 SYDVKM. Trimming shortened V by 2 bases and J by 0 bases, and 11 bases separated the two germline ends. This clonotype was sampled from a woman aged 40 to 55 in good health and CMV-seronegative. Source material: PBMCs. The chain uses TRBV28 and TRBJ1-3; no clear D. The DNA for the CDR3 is TGTGCCAGCAGTTTAATAGGCGGGGTCTCTGGAAACACCATATATTTT. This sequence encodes CASSLIGGVSGNTIYF.